This TCR beta chain is from a study of cytomegalovirus exposure and HLA in healthy donors. Study results and caveats: The authors considered a cluster of highly shared sequence variants likely to be a sequencing artifact. Some TCR beta chains (164 of them) were listed as cytomegalovirus-associated.

Donors sampled were nominally healthy, though unrecorded immune exposures were likely. Per the germline V gene, CDR1 is MDHEN and CDR2 is SYDVKM. The CDR3 length is 14 residues. V shed 6 bases and J 6 bases; nucleotides not matched to a gene: 10. PCR was performed using 60 Vbeta and 13 Jbeta primers. In the authors' workflow: In a later analysis, of 80 million or so unique beta chains, some 10 million appeared in at least two donors. Assay used: immunoSEQ multiplex PCR; TCRdb lists only in-frame clones, some missing. V and J calls plus clone size are reproduced from that table; the DNA served to infer D and trimming. The specimen's table records roughly 120,000 clones. To note about this clone: Its antigen is as yet unknown.

The clonotype comes from a man younger than 35 in good health and CMV-seronegative. The chain joins TRBV28 to TRBJ1-1; TRBD1 aligns across 7 bases. The sample comprised PBMCs. CDR3 DNA sequence: TGTGCCAGCAGGGGGGACAGCCCACTCCCTGAAGCTTTCTTT. This translates into CASRGDSPLPEAFF.